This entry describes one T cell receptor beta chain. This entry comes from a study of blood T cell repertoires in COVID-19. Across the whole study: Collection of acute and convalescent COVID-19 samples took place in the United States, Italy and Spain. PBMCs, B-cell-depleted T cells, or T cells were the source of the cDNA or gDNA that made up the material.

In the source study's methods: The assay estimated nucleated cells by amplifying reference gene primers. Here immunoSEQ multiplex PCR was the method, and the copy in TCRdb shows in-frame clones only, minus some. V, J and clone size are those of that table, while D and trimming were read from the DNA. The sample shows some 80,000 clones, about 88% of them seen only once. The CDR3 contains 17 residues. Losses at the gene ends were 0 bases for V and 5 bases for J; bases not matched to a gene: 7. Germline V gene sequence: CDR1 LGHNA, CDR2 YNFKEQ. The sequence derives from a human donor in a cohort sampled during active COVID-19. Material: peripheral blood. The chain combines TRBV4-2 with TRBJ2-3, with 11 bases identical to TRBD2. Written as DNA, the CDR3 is TGTGCCAGCAGCCAAGATCCACTAGCGGGAGTGGAAGATACGCAGTATTTT. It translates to CASSQDPLAGVEDTQYF.